This T cell receptor (beta chain) was found in a study of T cell repertoires in cytomegalovirus infection. Whole-study results and caveats: HLA-C-restricted CMV-specific TCR beta clonotypes prevailed in the ex vivo response.

Germline CDR1 is LNHDA and CDR2 is SQIVND (reference sequence). The CDR3 sequence is 18 residues long. The J segment lost 2 bases and the V segment lost 0 bases, leaving 9 bases of the junction unmatched. This clonotype appeared many times. Its antigen is not known. TCRdb used MiXCR to reprocess the reads, holding one entry per CDR3 protein. The repertoire holds around 130,000 distinct CDR3 sequences, with 24% as singletons. V gene TRBV19 combines with J gene TRBJ2-2; TRBD2 agrees at 7 bases. The sequenced sample consisted of PBMCs, sequenced either directly or after in vitro stimulation (not recorded which). The sequence was obtained from a human donor in good health (CMV status not recorded). Some clones in this sample may be carry-over from other donors' samples. This CDR3 reads CASSIDVASGLNTGELFF. The CDR3 DNA reads as TGTGCCAGTAGTATAGATGTGGCTAGCGGTCTTAACACCGGGGAGCTGTTTTTT. The entire variable domain, with the rest obtained from reference TRBV19 and TRBJ2-2, is as follows: DGGITQSPKYLFRKEGQNVTLSCEQNLNHDAMYWYRQDPGQGLRLIYYSQIVNDFQKGDIAEGYSVSREKKESFPLTVTSAQKNPTAFYLCASSIDVASGLNTGELFFGEGSRLTVL.